The next 10 T cell receptor beta chains were all read from a single sample in a study of shared T cell receptors in the human thymus (dated by TCRdb to about 2021). Library method: the immunoSEQ multiplex PCR assay. The table was pulled from immuneACCESS by TCRdb, which kept in-frame rearrangements only. Such tables lose some clones; where checked, under half of the loss comes from unresolved V genes, and the rest has no known cause. A total of approximately 400,000 clones appear in this sample, about 95% of them only once. About 0.02% of the sample is taken by the ten largest. Sequenced sample: thymocytes. The receptors were sampled from a human donor.

The chain links TRBV19 to TRBJ2-1, with D possibly being TRBD1 or TRBD2 (6 bases each). The CDR3 is made up of 16 amino acids. Trimming left V 4 bases short and J 5 bases short, with 18 bases between. Germline V lookup: CDR1 LNHDA, CDR2 SQIVND (reference sequence). CDR3 in amino acids: CASSTTLSGAHNEQFF. As DNA, the CDR3 is TGTGCCAGTAGTACGACCTTGTCGGGGGCTCACAATGAGCAGTTCTTC.

This clone appeared a single time. The V and J genes are TRBV6-5 and TRBJ2-1; D perhaps matches TRBD1 (6 bases). Trimming removed 5 bases at V and 3 bases at J, with 11 bases between. The germline gives CDR1 MNHEY, CDR2 SVGAGI. CDR3 length: 14 amino acids. The DNA of the CDR3 is TGTGCCAGCAGTCAAACCAGGGGCTACAATGAGCAGTTCTTC. Its protein product is CASSQTRGYNEQFF.

The chain carries TRBV6-1 and TRBJ2-7; 9 bases align to TRBD1. After removal of 0 bases from V and 1 base from J, the junction contained 7 bases not matched to a gene. CDR3 length: 17 residues. In germline, CDR1 is MNHNS, CDR2 SASEGT. The CDR3 nucleotides are TGTGCCAGCAGTGAAGCGGGAACGGGACAGGGATCCTACGAGCAGTACTTC. Protein sequence: CASSEAGTGQGSYEQYF.

CDR3 nucleotide sequence: TGTGCCAGCAGCGTAGGACAGGGGGGACAGCCCCAGCATTTT. It encodes CASSVGQGGQPQHF. This sequence joins TRBV9 and TRBJ1-5; 9 nucleotides agree with TRBD1. In germline, CDR1 is SGDLS, CDR2 YYNGEE. Trimming at V came to 0 bases and at J to 7 bases, leaving 2 bases not matched to a gene. This CDR3 has 14 amino acids.

The chain combines TRBV2 with TRBJ1-5, with D possibly matching TRBD1 (5 bases). The germline CDR1 and CDR2 sequences are SNHLY and FYNNEI. V shed 6 bases and J shed 7 bases, with 19 bases lying between them. CDR3 size: 15 residues. CDR3 residues: CASSRDPRVIQPQHF. The CDR3 region has the DNA TGTGCCAGCAGCCGGGACCCCCGGGTAATCCAGCCCCAGCATTTT. The full variable domain, completed using reference TRBV2 and TRBJ1-5, is EPEVTQTPSHQVTQMGQEVILRCVPISNHLYFYWYRQILGQKVEFLVSFYNNEISEKSEIFDDQFSVERPDGSNFTLKIRSTKLEDSAMYFCASSRDPRVIQPQHFGDGTRLSIL.

The chain joins TRBV11-3 to TRBJ2-2; no clear D gene. CDR1 SGHNT and CDR2 YENEEA come from the germline V gene. CDR3 length equals 17 residues. V was trimmed by 4 bases and J by 0 bases, leaving 15 bases between them. CDR3 nucleotide sequence: TGTGCCAGCAGCTCGGCAGAAGAGACATCGAACACCGGGGAGCTGTTTTTT. This sequence encodes CASSSAEETSNTGELFF.

This clone was found a few times. Other DNA sequences in the same sample also yield this CDR3. V usage is TRBV6-5 and J usage is TRBJ1-3; D gene ambiguous. Trimming removed 2 bases at V and 0 bases at J, with 2 bases between. This CDR3 region has 13 residues. Germline values: CDR1 MNHEY, CDR2 SVGAGI. The CDR3 sequence: CASSYSSGNTIYF. Here the CDR3 DNA reads TGTGCCAGCAGTTACAGCTCTGGAAACACCATATATTTT.

In this sample, this clone turned up once. V is TRBV6-1 and J is TRBJ2-7, with D possibly matching TRBD2 (7 bases). Germline V gene data show CDR1 as MNHNS and CDR2 as SASEGT. V dropped 6 bases and J dropped 5 bases, with 20 bases sitting between them. The CDR3 consists of 15 residues. DNA of the CDR3: TGTGCCAGCAGCTCCTGGGGGCGGGAGTGGAACGAGCAGTACTTC. Protein: CASSSWGREWNEQYF.

The chain recombines TRBV13 with TRBJ2-5; 9 bases map to TRBD2. The CDR3 extends over 14 amino acids. J lost 4 bases, V lost 5 bases, and 5 bases had no gene match. The germline CDR1 and CDR2 sequences are PRHDT and FYEKMQ (reference sequence). The CDR3 sequence: CASSPLAGRETQYF. DNA of the CDR3: TGTGCCAGCAGCCCACTAGCGGGCCGAGAGACCCAGTACTTC.

The genes are TRBV5-8 and TRBJ1-2, with 9 bases lining up with TRBD1. The CDR3 runs 16 residues. Unmatched junction bases numbered 5, after V lost 0 bases and J lost 2 bases. Germline values: CDR1 SGHTS, CDR2 YDEGEE. The CDR3 region has the DNA TGTGCCAGCAGCTTGGGACAGGGGGAGTCGAACTATGGCTACACCTTC. Translated, it gives CASSLGQGESNYGYTF.